The next 13 T cell receptor beta chains were all read from a single sample in a study of CXCR3-negative and CXCR3-positive naive CD8 T cells. The libraries of TRB cDNA were constructed through 5' RACE using UMI labels. TCRdb re-called the 5' RACE reads and shows each CDR3 protein once, DNA omitted. This sample's clone table lists over 35,000 distinct CDR3 sequences. Sequenced input: naive CXCR3- CD8+ T cells from blood. Subset described: CD45RO-CCR7+CD27+CD95- naive CD8+ T cells lacking CXCR3 (TNR3-). These receptors were taken from a human donor in good health. Some clones in this sample may be carry-over from other donors' samples.

The rearrangement uses TRBV12-3 or TRBV12-4 and TRBJ2-7; with no DNA, the TCRdb D assignment of TRBD1 cannot be verified. The CDR3 extends over 14 amino acids. The CDR3 spells CASSPDGNPYEQYF.

J is TRBJ1-2 and V is TRBV27; TCRdb's D call, TRBD1, is unchecked because there is no DNA. The CDR3 runs to 14 residues. CDR1 is MNHEY and CDR2 is SMNVEV in the germline V gene (reference sequence). CDR3 in amino acids: CASSPRDGNYGYTF.

This chain links TRBV5-5 with TRBJ2-7; as DNA is missing, the TRBD1 call by TCRdb cannot be tested. This CDR3 is 15 amino acids long. The germline CDR1 and CDR2 sequences are SGHKS and YYEKEE (reference sequence). The CDR3 loop is CASSLRYGGTYEQYF.

J is TRBJ2-3 and V is TRBV6-4; the D gene TCRdb calls, TRBD2, cannot be checked with no DNA. Germline-derived CDR1 and CDR2 are MRHNA and SNTAGT. The CDR3 has 14 amino acids. The CDR3 protein is CASSASGGADTQYF.

This rearrangement joins TRBV20-1 to TRBJ1-4; TCRdb calls TRBD1, which cannot be checked without DNA. This CDR3 is built from 16 residues. Germline assignment: CDR1 DFQATT and CDR2 SNEGSKA (reference sequence). This chain's CDR3 is CSAREGIGLSGEKLFF.

J is TRBJ1-5 and V is TRBV6-2 or TRBV6-3. CDR1 and CDR2 from the germline V gene are MNHEY and SVGEGT. The CDR3 covers 14 residues. The CDR3 spells CASSYSEGSQPQHF.

The chain carries TRBV11-2 and TRBJ2-1; TCRdb proposes TRBD2, but this gene call is untestable without DNA. Per germline, CDR1 SGHAT and CDR2 FQNNGV. The CDR3 totals 16 residues. The CDR3 loop reads CASSPHGASGYNEQFF.

The J gene is TRBJ2-1, the V gene TRBV12-3 or TRBV12-4; TCRdb outputs TRBD2, but without DNA this stays unchecked. This CDR3 is built from 16 residues. The CDR3 sequence: CASSLERRGGNYEQFF.

This chain links TRBV7-8 with TRBJ2-5; TCRdb calls TRBD2, which cannot be checked without DNA. This CDR3 comprises 16 residues. Germline lookup yields CDR1 SGHVS and CDR2 FQNEAQ. CDR3 sequence reads: CASSLYRREGKETQYF.

The genes are TRBV6-5 and TRBJ2-3; TCRdb's D call of TRBD1 is untestable without DNA. CDR1 is MNHEY and CDR2 is SVGAGI in the germline V gene. The length of the CDR3 is 15 residues. The CDR3 protein is CASSYSQGTTDTQYF.

This chain uses TRBV14 with TRBJ2-1. CDR1 and CDR2 from the germline V gene are SGHDN and FVKESK. The CDR3 is 12 amino acids. This CDR3 is CASSQSSNEQFF.

The chain has TRBV7-2 and TRBJ2-7; TCRdb's D gene call, TRBD2, goes unchecked for lack of DNA. CDR3 size: 14 residues. CDR1 is SGHTA, CDR2 FQGNSA, per germline. The CDR3 here is CASGTASGSGEQYF.

The rearrangement links TRBV19 to TRBJ2-7; TCRdb lists TRBD1, though no DNA is available to test this call. The CDR3 contains 14 residues. Germline V gene lookup returns CDR1 LNHDA and CDR2 SQIVND (reference sequence). CDR3 region: CASSGGTYAYEQYF.